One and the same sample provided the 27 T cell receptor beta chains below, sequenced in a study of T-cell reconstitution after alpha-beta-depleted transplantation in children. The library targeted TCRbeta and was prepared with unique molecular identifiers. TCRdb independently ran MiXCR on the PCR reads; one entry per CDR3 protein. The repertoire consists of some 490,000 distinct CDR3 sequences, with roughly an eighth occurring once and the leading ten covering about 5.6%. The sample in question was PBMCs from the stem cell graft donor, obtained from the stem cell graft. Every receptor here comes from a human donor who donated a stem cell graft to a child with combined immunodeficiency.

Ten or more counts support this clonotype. CDR3 residues: CSVEVSGPGNEQYF. For the CDR3, the DNA is TGCAGCGTTGAAGTCTCGGGTCCTGGGAACGAGCAGTACTTC. This chain joins TRBV29-1 and TRBJ2-7; no firm D call. The CDR3 sequence is 14 residues long. With 1 base removed from V and 5 bases from J, the gap between germline ends came to 15 bases. Per germline, CDR1 SQVTM and CDR2 ANQGSEA.

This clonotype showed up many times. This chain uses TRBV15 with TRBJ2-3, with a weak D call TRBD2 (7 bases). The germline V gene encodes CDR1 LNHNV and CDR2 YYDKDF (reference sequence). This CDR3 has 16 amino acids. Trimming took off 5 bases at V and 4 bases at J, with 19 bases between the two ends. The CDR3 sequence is CATSASWGGASDTQYF. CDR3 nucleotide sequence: TGTGCCACCAGCGCTTCCTGGGGGGGGGCCTCAGATACGCAGTATTTT.

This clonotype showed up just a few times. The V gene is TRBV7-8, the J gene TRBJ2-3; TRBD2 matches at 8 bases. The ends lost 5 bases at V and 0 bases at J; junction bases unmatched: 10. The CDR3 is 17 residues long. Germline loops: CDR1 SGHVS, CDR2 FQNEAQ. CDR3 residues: CASSRPKGLESTDTQYF. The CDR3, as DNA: TGTGCCAGCAGCAGACCCAAGGGACTAGAGAGCACAGATACGCAGTATTTT.

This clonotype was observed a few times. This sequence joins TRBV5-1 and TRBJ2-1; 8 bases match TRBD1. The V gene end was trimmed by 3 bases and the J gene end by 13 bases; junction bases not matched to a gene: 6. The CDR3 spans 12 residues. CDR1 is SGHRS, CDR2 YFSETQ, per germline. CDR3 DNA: TGCGCCAGCAGCTCAGGGGGCGACCCACAGTTCTTC. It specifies CASSSGGDPQFF. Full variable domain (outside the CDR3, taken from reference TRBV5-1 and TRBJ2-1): KAGVTQTPRYLIKTRGQQVTLSCSPISGHRSVSWYQQTPGQGLQFLFEYFSETQRNKGNFPGRFSGRQFSNSRSEMNVSTLELGDSALYLCASSSGGDPQFFGPGTRLTVL.

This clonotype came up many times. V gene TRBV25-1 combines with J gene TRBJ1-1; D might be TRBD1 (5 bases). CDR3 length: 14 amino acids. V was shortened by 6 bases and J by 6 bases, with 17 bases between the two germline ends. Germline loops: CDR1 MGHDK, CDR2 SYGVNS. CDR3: CASRSVVRGAEAFF. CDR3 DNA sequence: TGTGCCAGCAGATCAGTCGTGCGGGGGGCTGAAGCTTTCTTT.

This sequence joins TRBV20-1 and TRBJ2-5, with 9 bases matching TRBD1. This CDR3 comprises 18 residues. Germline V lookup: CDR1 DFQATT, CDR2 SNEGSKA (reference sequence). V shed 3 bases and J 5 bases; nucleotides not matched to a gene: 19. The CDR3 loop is CSASLNRGPSSGPETQYF. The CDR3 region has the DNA TGCAGTGCTAGCTTAAACAGGGGGCCGAGTAGTGGCCCCGAGACCCAGTACTTC.

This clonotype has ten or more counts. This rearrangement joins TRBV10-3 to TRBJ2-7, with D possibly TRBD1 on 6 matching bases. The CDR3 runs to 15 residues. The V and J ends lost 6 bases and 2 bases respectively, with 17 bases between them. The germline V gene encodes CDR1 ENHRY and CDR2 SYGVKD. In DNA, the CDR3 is TGTGCCATCAGCGATTCGGGGACACCACCCTACGAGCAGTACTTC. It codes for CAISDSGTPPYEQYF.

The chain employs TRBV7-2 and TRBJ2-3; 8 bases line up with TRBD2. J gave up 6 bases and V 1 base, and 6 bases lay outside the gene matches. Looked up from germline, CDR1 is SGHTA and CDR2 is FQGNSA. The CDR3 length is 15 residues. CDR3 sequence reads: CASSLEGLGGDTQYF. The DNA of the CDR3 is TGTGCCAGCAGCTTAGAGGGACTAGGAGGTGATACGCAGTATTTT.

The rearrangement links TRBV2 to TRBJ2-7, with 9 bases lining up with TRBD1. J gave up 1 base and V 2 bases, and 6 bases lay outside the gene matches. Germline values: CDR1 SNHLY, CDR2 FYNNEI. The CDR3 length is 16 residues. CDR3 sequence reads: CASSEPGQGASYEQYF. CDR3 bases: TGTGCCAGCAGTGAACCGGGACAGGGAGCGTCCTACGAGCAGTACTTC.

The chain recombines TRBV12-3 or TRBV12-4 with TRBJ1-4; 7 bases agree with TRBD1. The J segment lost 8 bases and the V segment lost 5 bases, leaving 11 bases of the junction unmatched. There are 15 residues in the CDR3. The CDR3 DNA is TGTGCCAGCAGTCTTACAGGGGCAGGGGTGGAAAAACTGTTTTTT. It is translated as CASSLTGAGVEKLFF.

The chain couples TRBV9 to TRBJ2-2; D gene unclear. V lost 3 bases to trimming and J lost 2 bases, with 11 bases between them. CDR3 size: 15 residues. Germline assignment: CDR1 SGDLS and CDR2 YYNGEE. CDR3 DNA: TGTGCCAGCAGCGAGTCGTTCTATAACACCGGGGAGCTGTTTTTT. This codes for CASSESFYNTGELFF.

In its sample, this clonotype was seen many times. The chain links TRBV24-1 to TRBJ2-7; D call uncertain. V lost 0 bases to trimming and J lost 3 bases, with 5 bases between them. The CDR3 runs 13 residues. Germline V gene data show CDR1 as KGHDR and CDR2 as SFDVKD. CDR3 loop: CATSDLRGYEQYF. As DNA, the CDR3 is TGTGCCACCAGTGATTTGCGAGGCTACGAGCAGTACTTC.

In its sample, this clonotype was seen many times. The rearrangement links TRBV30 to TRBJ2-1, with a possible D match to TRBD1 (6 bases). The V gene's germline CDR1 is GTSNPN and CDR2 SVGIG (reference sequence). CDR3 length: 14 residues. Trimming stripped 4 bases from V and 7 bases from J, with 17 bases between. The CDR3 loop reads CAWNRVTGINEQFF. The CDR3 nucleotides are TGTGCCTGGAACAGGGTGACGGGGATAAATGAGCAGTTCTTC.

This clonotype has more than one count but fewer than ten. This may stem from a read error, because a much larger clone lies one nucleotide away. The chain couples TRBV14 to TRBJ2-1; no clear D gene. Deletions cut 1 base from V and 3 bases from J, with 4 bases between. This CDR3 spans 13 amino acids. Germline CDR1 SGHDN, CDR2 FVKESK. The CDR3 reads CASSQGHYNEQFF. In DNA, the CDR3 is TGTGCCAGCAGCCAAGGACACTACAATGAGCAGTTCTTC. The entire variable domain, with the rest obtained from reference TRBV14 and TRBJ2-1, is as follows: EAGVTQFPSHSVIEKGQTVTLRCDPISGHDNLYWYRRVMGKEIKFLLHFVKESKQDESGMPNNRFLAERTGGTYSTLKVQPAELEDSGVYFCASSQGHYNEQFFGPGTRLTVL.

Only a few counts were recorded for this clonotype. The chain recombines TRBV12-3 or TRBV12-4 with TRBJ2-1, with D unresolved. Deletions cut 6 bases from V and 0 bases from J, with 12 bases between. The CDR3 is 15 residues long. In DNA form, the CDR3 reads TGTGCCAGCAGCTTCGCGCGGAGCTCCTACAATGAGCAGTTCTTC. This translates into CASSFARSSYNEQFF.

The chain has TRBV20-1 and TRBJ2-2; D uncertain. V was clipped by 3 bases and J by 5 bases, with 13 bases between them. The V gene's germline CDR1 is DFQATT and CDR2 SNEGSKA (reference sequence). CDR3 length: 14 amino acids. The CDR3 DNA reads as TGCAGTGCTAGCCGTGGTTTGAGAACCGGGGAGCTGTTTTTT. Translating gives CSASRGLRTGELFF.

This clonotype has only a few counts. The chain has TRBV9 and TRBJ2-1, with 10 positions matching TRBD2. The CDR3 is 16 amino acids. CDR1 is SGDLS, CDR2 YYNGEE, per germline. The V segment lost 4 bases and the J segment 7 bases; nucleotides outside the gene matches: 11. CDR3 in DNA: TGTGCCAGCAGCTTGGGAGCGGGGGGGCTAAGGAATGAGCAGTTCTTC. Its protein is CASSLGAGGLRNEQFF. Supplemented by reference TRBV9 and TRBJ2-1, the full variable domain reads DSGVTQTPKHLITATGQRVTLRCSPRSGDLSVYWYQQSLDQGLQFLIQYYNGEERAKGNILERFSAQQFPDLHSELNLSSLELGDSALYFCASSLGAGGLRNEQFFGPGTRLTVL.

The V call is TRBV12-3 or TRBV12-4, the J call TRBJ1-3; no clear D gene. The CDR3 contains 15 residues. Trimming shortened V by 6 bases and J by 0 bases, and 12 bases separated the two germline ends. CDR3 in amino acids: CASRKGPGSGNTIYF. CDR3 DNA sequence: TGTGCCAGCAGGAAGGGCCCCGGCTCTGGAAACACCATATATTTT.

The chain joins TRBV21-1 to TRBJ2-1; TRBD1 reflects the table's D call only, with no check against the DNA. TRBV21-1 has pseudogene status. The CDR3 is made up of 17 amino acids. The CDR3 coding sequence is TGTGCCAGCAGCGTAGGGAAGGCAGGGGGACCCTACAATGAGCAGTTCTTC. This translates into CASSVGKAGGPYNEQFF.

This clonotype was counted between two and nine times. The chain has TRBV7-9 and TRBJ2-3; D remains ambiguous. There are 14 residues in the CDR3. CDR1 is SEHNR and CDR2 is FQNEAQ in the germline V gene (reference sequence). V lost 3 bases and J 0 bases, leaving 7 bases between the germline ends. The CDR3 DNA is TGTGCCAGCAGCTTCGAGATTAGCACAGATACGCAGTATTTT. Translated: CASSFEISTDTQYF.

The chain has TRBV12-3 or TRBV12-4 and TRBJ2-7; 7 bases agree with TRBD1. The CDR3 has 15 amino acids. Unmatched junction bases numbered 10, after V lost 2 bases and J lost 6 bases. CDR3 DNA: TGTGCCAGCAGTTTACGGACAGGAGCTGGTGGCGAGCAGTACTTC. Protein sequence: CASSLRTGAGGEQYF.

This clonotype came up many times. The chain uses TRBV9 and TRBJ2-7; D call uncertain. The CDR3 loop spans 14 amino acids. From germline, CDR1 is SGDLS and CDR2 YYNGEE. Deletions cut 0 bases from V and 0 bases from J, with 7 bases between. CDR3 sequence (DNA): TGTGCCAGCAGCGTAGGGCGGTACTCCTACGAGCAGTACTTC. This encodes CASSVGRYSYEQYF.

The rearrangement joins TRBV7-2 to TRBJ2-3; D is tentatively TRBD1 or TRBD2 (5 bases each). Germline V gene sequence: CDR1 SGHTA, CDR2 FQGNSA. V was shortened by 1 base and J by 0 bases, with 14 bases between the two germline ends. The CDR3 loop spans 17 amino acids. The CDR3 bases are TGTGCCAGCAGCTTAGGGGGGTCTAGCACCAGCACAGATACGCAGTATTTT. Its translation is CASSLGGSSTSTDTQYF.

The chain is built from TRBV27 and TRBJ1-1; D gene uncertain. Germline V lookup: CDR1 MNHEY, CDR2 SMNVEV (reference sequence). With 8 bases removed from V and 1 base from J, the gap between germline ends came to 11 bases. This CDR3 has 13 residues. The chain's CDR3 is CASSPVGNTEAFF. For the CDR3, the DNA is TGTGCCAGCTCGCCGGTAGGGAACACTGAAGCTTTCTTT.

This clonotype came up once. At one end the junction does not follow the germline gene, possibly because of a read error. CDR3 amino acids: CASSSGTGDDTWELFF. The DNA of the CDR3 is TGTGCCAGCAGCTCCGGGACAGGGGACGACACCTGGGAGCTGTTTTTT. V usage is TRBV28 and J usage is TRBJ2-2, with 10 bases fitting TRBD1. CDR3 length equals 16 residues. CDR1 is MDHEN, CDR2 SYDVKM, per germline. The variable domain in full, completed from reference TRBV28 and TRBJ2-2, reads DVKVTQSSRYLVKRTGEKVFLECVQDMDHENMFWYRQDPGLGLRLIYFSYDVKMKEKGDIPEGYSVSREKKERFSLILESASTNQTSMYLCASSSGTGDDTWELFFGEGSRLTVL.

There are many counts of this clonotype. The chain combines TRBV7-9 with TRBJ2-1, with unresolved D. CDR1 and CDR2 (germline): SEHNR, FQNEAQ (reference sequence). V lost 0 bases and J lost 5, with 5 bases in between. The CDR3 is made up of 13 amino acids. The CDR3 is CASSLARNNEQFF. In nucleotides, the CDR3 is TGTGCCAGCAGCTTAGCGCGGAACAATGAGCAGTTCTTC.

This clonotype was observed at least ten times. CDR3 region: CASSEDWGESYEQYF. DNA for the CDR3: TGTGCCAGCAGCGAGGACTGGGGGGAATCCTACGAGCAGTACTTC. The chain uses TRBV11-1 and TRBJ2-7, with a weak D call TRBD2 (6 bases). The CDR3 is 15 amino acids. V lost 5 bases and J 1 base, leaving 15 bases between the germline ends. Germline V gene data show CDR1 as SGHAT and CDR2 as FQDESV (reference sequence).